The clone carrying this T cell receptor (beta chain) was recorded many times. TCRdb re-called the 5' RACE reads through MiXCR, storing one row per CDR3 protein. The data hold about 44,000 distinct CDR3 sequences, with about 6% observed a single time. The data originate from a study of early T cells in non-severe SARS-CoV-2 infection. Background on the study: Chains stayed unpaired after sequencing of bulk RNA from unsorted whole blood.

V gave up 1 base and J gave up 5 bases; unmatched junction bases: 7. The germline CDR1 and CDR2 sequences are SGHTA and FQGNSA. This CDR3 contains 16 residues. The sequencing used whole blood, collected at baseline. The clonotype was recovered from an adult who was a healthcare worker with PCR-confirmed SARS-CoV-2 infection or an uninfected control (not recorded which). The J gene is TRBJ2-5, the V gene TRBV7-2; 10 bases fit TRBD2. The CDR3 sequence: CASSLVSGGPTETQYF. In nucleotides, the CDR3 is TGTGCCAGCAGCTTAGTTAGCGGGGGGCCCACCGAGACCCAGTACTTC.